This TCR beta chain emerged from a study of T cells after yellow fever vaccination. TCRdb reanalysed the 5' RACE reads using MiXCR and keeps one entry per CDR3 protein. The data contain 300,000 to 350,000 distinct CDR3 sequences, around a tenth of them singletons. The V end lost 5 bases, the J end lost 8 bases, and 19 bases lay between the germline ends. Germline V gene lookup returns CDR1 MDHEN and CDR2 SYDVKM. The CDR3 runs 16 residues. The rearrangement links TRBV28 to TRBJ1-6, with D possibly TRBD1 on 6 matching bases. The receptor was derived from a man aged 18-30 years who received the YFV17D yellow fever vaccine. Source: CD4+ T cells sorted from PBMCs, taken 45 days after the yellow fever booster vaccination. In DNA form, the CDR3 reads TGTGCCAGCAGTCAACCAAACAGGGTGTTAGATTCACCCCTCCACTTT. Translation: CASSQPNRVLDSPLHF.